This TCR beta chain was recorded in a study of cytomegalovirus exposure and HLA in healthy donors. General study results and limits: TCR beta chain V- and J-gene trimming was linked, in a later analysis, to a missense variant in DCLRE1C.

Remarks on this clone: What it recognizes is unknown.

PCR was performed using 60 Vbeta and 13 Jbeta primers. Repertoires were generated with immunoSEQ multiplex PCR, while TCRdb's copy carries only in-frame clones and drops some. This sample has about 200,000 clones, with around four fifths found just once. In germline, CDR1 is MDHEN, CDR2 SYDVKM. The CDR3 runs to 14 residues. Trimming stripped 4 bases from V and 0 bases from J, with 10 bases between. This TCR was sampled from a woman in her forties or fifties in good health and CMV-seropositive. Sequencing used PBMCs. V usage is TRBV28 and J usage is TRBJ2-7; TRBD1 might be the D (6 bases). DNA for the CDR3: TGTGCCAGCAGTTCGGGACAACTCTCCTACGAGCAGTACTTC. This encodes CASSSGQLSYEQYF. Filled out from reference TRBV28 and TRBJ2-7, the complete variable domain reads DVKVTQSSRYLVKRTGEKVFLECVQDMDHENMFWYRQDPGLGLRLIYFSYDVKMKEKGDIPEGYSVSREKKERFSLILESASTNQTSMYLCASSSGQLSYEQYFGPGTRLTVT.